The clone carrying this T cell receptor beta chain has a handful of counts. Its antigen remains unknown. V dropped 2 bases and J dropped 0; count of bases not matched to a gene: 3. The CDR3 sequence is 15 residues long. Germline-derived CDR1 and CDR2 are MNHEY and SMNVEV (reference sequence). This sample was taken from a study of beta chain features in type 1 diabetes. What was sequenced were expressed TCRB transcripts, since all of the isolated RNA had been reverse transcribed. Using immunoSEQ multiplex PCR, the repertoire was profiled, and TCRdb retains in-frame clones only, with some absent. Altogether a few hundred thousand clones are present, about 23% being singletons, with the ten largest covering 0.012%. By way of CD45RO/CCR7/CD25/CD127/CD95/CD27, the CD4+ regulatory, stem cell-like memory, central memory and naive cells were sorted. Findings and limits, study-wide: Small HLA sub-analyses could not settle whether HLA shapes TCRB rearrangement. More deletions and fewer insertions at VDJ junctions were found in patients with type 1 diabetes. Shorter TCRB CDR3s, moderately but significantly so, were found in Type 1 diabetes patients in all four CD4+ subsets.

The sequence came from a woman in her 30s with type 1 diabetes. The chain recombines TRBV27 with TRBJ2-5; the match to TRBD2 covers 7 bases. Source material: naive CD4+ T cells from blood. The CDR3 nucleotides are TGTGCCAGCAGTTTAGCGGGGACTAACCAAGAGACCCAGTACTTC. It specifies CASSLAGTNQETQYF.